A selection of T cell receptor beta chains follows, all from one sample in a study of Ad26.COV2.S vaccination and SARS-CoV-2 variants. The method was immunoSEQ multiplex PCR; TCRdb's version includes in-frame clones alone and lacks a portion of them. The data hold hundreds of thousands of clones, with around 87% observed a single time. The sequencing used peripheral blood, collected in a trial of Ad26.COV2.S vaccine versus placebo. These receptor sequences come from a person aged 18-60 years who received the Ad26.COV2.S COVID-19 vaccine or a placebo. The CDR3 runs from the conserved cysteine through the conserved F or W. The D gene is left open where the match is weak. Not every row has a clone size; where given, it reads once, few, many or a size class.

CDR3 length | J gene | clone size | V gene | D gene | CDR3 DNA | CDR3 protein
15 | TRBJ1-1 | . | TRBV18 | . | TGTGCCAGCTCACCGGGGGGCTTCATGGACACTGAAGCTTTCTTT | CASSPGGFMDTEAFF
15 | TRBJ1-2 | . | TRBV4-3 | . | TGCGCCAGCAGCCAAGATCAGGGTCTTAACTATGGCTACACCTTC | CASSQDQGLNYGYTF
15 | TRBJ2-3 | . | TRBV5-1 | TRBD2 | TGCGCCAGCAGCTCTAGCGGGGGGGACACAGATACGCAGTATTTT | CASSSSGGDTDTQYF
15 | TRBJ2-7 | . | TRBV10-2 | TRBD2 | TGCGCCAGCACCAAGACACTAGCGGGAGTCAACGAGCAGTACTTC | CASTKTLAGVNEQYF
13 | TRBJ2-7 | . | TRBV2 | . | TGTGCCAGCAGTGTACAGCAAGGCTACGAGCAGTACTTC | CASSVQQGYEQYF
17 | TRBJ2-1 | . | TRBV6-1 | . | TGTGCCAGCAGTGAAGACCCCCCCAGCATTCTCTACAATGAGCAGTTCTTC | CASSEDPPSILYNEQFF
14 | TRBJ1-2 | . | TRBV9 | . | TGTGCCAGCAGCCTCCGGGGCCAATTCTATGGCTACACCTTC | CASSLRGQFYGYTF
15 | TRBJ2-2 | . | TRBV5-1 | TRBD2 | TGCGCCAGCAGCTTGACTAGCGGGAGGGCCGGGGAGCTGTTTTTT | CASSLTSGRAGELFF
13 | TRBJ2-1 | . | TRBV29-1 | . | TGCAGCGTTGGGAAGTCTTCCTACAATGAGCAGTTCTTC | CSVGKSSYNEQFF
13 | TRBJ1-3 | once | TRBV18 | . | TGTGCCAGCTCACCAGGAGCTGGAAACACCATATATTTT | CASSPGAGNTIYF
16 | TRBJ1-1 | . | TRBV5-4 | TRBD1 | TGTGCCAGCAGCTTGGCAGGGGGGCGGATGAACACTGAAGCTTTCTTT | CASSLAGGRMNTEAFF
16 | TRBJ1-5 | few | TRBV6-2/TRBV6-3 | . | TGTGCCAGCAGTTCCTTCGGACAGTCTGACAATCAGCCCCAGCATTTT | CASSSFGQSDNQPQHF
14 | TRBJ2-3 | . | TRBV18 | TRBD2 | TGTGCCAGCTCACTAGCGGGAGCAGGAGATACGCAGTATTTT | CASSLAGAGDTQYF
16 | TRBJ1-2 | . | TRBV6-6 | . | TGTGCCAGCAGTTACGGGAGGGGGGACCTCAACTATGGCTACACCTTC | CASSYGRGDLNYGYTF
15 | TRBJ1-2 | . | TRBV5-4 | . | TGTGCCAGCAGCTCCCGCTTACAGGGTGGGTATGGCTACACCTTC | CASSSRLQGGYGYTF
13 | TRBJ1-5 | . | TRBV11-2 | . | TGTGCCAGCAGCTCGGGGGCTGGCCAGCCCCAGCATTTT | CASSSGAGQPQHF
12 | TRBJ2-5 | . | TRBV2 | TRBD2 | TGTGCCTCCGGGAGGGGTTCAGAGACCCAGTACTTC | CASGRGSETQYF
16 | TRBJ2-1 | once | TRBV21-1 | . | TGTGCCAGCAGCAAAGGAAGGGACAGGGTTTTAAATGAGCAGTTCTTC | CASSKGRDRVLNEQFF
12 | TRBJ1-1 | . | TRBV6-2/TRBV6-3 | . | TGTGCCAGCAGTTACTCGAGGGTAGGAGCTTTCTTT | CASSYSRVGAFF
14 | TRBJ2-3 | . | TRBV7-9 | . | TGTGCCAGCAGCCAGGACTGGGCCACAGATACGCAGTATTTT | CASSQDWATDTQYF
15 | TRBJ1-1 | . | TRBV7-3 | TRBD1 | TGTGCCAGCAGCTTAGGGACAGGGTTGAACACTGAAGCTTTCTTT | CASSLGTGLNTEAFF
15 | TRBJ1-5 | . | TRBV2 | TRBD1 | TGTGCCAGCAATGATCGGACAGGGCCCAATCAGCCCCAGCATTTT | CASNDRTGPNQPQHF
15 | TRBJ1-4 | . | TRBV6-2/TRBV6-3 | . | TGTGCCAGCAGTGCCTCCGGAGCGGGCAATGAAAAACTGTTTTTT | CASSASGAGNEKLFF
14 | TRBJ1-1 | . | TRBV28 | . | TGTGCCAGCAGTTTAACCACGTCGAACACTGAAGCTTTCTTT | CASSLTTSNTEAFF
14 | TRBJ1-3 | . | TRBV5-1 | TRBD1 | TGCGCCAGCAGCTTCACCACAGGGGAGGACACCATATATTTT | CASSFTTGEDTIYF
17 | TRBJ2-1 | few | TRBV3-1/TRBV3-2 | TRBD2 | TGTGCCAGCAGCCAAGTTTCGGGTAGCGGGGCCCCCAATGAGCAGTTCTTC | CASSQVSGSGAPNEQFF
16 | TRBJ1-5 | . | TRBV7-2 | TRBD1 | TGTGCCAGCAGCCCCCAGGTCCAGGGGGGCAATCAGCCCCAGCATTTT | CASSPQVQGGNQPQHF
15 | TRBJ2-7 | . | TRBV11-2 | TRBD1 | TGTGCCAGCAGTCCCGGGACAGGGGGACTCTACGAGCAGTACTTC | CASSPGTGGLYEQYF
15 | TRBJ2-5 | . | TRBV10-2 | TRBD2 | TGCGCCAGCAGTCAAGTGACTAGCGGCCGGGAGACCCAGTACTTC | CASSQVTSGRETQYF
14 | TRBJ2-5 | . | TRBV6-5 | . | TGTGCCAGCCGTTTAACAGGGACTCAAGAGACCCAGTACTTC | CASRLTGTQETQYF
12 | TRBJ2-5 | . | TRBV7-9 | . | TGTGCCAGCAGCTTCTCGCAAGAGACCCAGTACTTC | CASSFSQETQYF
16 | TRBJ2-7 | . | TRBV21-1 | . | TGTGCCAGCAGCAAATTGAAGTTAAGGGGCTCCTACGAGCAGTACTTC | CASSKLKLRGSYEQYF
11 | TRBJ1-2 | . | TRBV29-1 | . | TGCAGCGTTGAACAGGGATATGGCTACACCTTC | CSVEQGYGYTF
15 | TRBJ1-3 | . | TRBV30 | . | TGTGCCTGGAGTAGAGGGTTAGTAACTGGAAACACCATATATTTT | CAWSRGLVTGNTIYF
16 | TRBJ2-3 | . | TRBV7-2 | TRBD2 | TGTGCCAGCAGCTTTCGGGTAGCGGGGGGCACAGATACGCAGTATTTT | CASSFRVAGGTDTQYF
13 | TRBJ2-3 | . | TRBV13 | . | TGTGCCAGCAGCTTAAACTGGGTGGATACGCAGTATTTT | CASSLNWVDTQYF
14 | TRBJ1-2 | . | TRBV28 | TRBD1 | TGTGCCAGCAGCCCCTTACAGGGGGCGCCTGGCTACACCTTC | CASSPLQGAPGYTF
13 | TRBJ1-4 | . | TRBV10-1 | . | TGCGCCAGCAGTTCGGAACTCGGGGAAAAACTGTTTTTT | CASSSELGEKLFF
12 | TRBJ1-1 | . | TRBV29-1 | . | TGCAGCGTTGAGAGGGGGGGGGCTGAAGCTTTCTTT | CSVERGGAEAFF
13 | TRBJ1-4 | . | TRBV7-2 | TRBD1 | TGTGCCAGCAGCTTAGACAGGGGCGAAAAACTGTTTTTT | CASSLDRGEKLFF
17 | TRBJ2-7 | . | TRBV5-1 | . | TGCGCCAGCAGCTTTCTGGCCGGGACGGGGACGTCCTACGAGCAGTACTTC | CASSFLAGTGTSYEQYF
15 | TRBJ2-1 | . | TRBV7-2 | TRBD2 | TGTGCCAGCAGCTTACAAGCGGGGGGGCTAAATGAGCAGTTCTTC | CASSLQAGGLNEQFF
14 | TRBJ2-7 | . | TRBV5-6 | . | TGTGCCAGCAGCCCGCGGTCGAGGGCGGCCGAGCAGTACTTC | CASSPRSRAAEQYF
15 | TRBJ2-7 | few | TRBV6-2/TRBV6-3 | TRBD1 | TGTGCCAGCAGCGACGGGACAGGGGGCAGTTACGAGCAGTACTTC | CASSDGTGGSYEQYF
15 | TRBJ1-1 | . | TRBV9 | TRBD1 | TGTGCCAGCAGCCCCGGACAGGCGGGGAACACTGAAGCTTTCTTT | CASSPGQAGNTEAFF
10 | TRBJ2-1 | . | TRBV7-9 | . | TGTGCCAGCGATTCGGAAGGGCAGTTCTTC | CASDSEGQFF
15 | TRBJ2-7 | . | TRBV5-5 | . | TGTGCCAGCAGCCCCGGTCCAGGGACGACCTACGAGCAGTACTTC | CASSPGPGTTYEQYF
14 | TRBJ2-3 | . | TRBV19 | TRBD2 | TGTGCCAGTAGTATGGGACTAGTTATGTATACGCAGTATTTT | CASSMGLVMYTQYF
16 | TRBJ1-2 | . | TRBV29-1 | . | TGCAGCGTTGGTCAAGACGGCAGGGGAGCTTTTGGTGGCTACACCTTC | CSVGQDGRGAFGGYTF
11 | TRBJ2-2 | . | TRBV10-1 | . | TGCGCCAGCATCAACACCGGGGAGCTGTTTTTT | CASINTGELFF
10 | TRBJ2-2 | . | TRBV23-1 | . | TGCGCCAGCAGTCAATTCCGGCAGGGGTTT | CASSQFRQGF
13 | TRBJ1-2 | . | TRBV25-1 | TRBD1 | TGTGCCAGCAGTGCAGAACAGGGGGGCGGCTACACCTTC | CASSAEQGGGYTF
13 | TRBJ1-1 | . | TRBV6-5 | . | TGTGCCAGCAGTTCAAGACTGAACACTGAAGCTTTCTTT | CASSSRLNTEAFF
15 | TRBJ1-4 | . | TRBV7-8 | TRBD1 | TGTGCCAGCAGCCCGAGGACAGGCGCTAATGAAAAACTGTTTTTT | CASSPRTGANEKLFF
15 | TRBJ2-1 | . | TRBV18 | TRBD2 | TGTGCCAGCTCACTGGGACTAGCGGGGGGCAATGAGCAGTTCTTC | CASSLGLAGGNEQFF